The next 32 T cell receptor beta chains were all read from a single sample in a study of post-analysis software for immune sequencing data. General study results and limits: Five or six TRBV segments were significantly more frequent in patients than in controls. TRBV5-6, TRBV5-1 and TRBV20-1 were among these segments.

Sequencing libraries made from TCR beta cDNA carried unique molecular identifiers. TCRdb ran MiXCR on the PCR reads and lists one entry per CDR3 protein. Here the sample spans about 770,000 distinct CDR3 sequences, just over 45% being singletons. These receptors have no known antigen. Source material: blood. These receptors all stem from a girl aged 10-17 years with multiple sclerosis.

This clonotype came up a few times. DNA for the CDR3: TGTGCCACCAGCAGAGAGGGTCGGGAGACCCAGTACTTC. Its protein product is CATSREGRETQYF. The chain uses TRBV15 and TRBJ2-7, with D hard to call. With the DNA end fitting TRBJ2-5 better, the J assignment may be wrong. CDR3 size: 13 residues. Germline lookup yields CDR1 LNHNV and CDR2 YYDKDF (reference sequence).

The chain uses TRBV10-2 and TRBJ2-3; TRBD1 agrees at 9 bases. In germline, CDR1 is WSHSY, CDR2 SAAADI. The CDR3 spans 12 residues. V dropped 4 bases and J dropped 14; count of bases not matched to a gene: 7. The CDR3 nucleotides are TGCGCCAGCAGTGGGGACAGGGCCCTTCGGTATTTT. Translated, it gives CASSGDRALRYF.

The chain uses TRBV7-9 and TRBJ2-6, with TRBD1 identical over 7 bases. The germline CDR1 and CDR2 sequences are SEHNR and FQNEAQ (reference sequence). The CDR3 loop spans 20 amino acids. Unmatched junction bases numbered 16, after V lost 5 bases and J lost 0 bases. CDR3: CASSPRQGPHPSSGANVLTF. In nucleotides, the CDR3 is TGTGCCAGCAGCCCGCGACAGGGACCCCACCCCAGCTCTGGGGCCAACGTCCTGACTTTC.

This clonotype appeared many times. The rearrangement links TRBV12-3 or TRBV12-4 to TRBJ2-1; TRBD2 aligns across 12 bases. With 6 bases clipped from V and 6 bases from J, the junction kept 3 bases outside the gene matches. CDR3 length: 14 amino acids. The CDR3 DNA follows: TGTGCCAGCAGCCTAGCGGGAGGGCCCAATGAGCAGTTCTTC. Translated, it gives CASSLAGGPNEQFF.

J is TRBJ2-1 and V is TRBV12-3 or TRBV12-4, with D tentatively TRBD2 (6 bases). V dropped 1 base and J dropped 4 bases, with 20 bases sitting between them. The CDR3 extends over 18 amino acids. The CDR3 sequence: CASSLVLARGHRYNEQFF. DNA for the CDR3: TGTGCCAGCAGTTTAGTGCTAGCGAGAGGGCATCGGTACAATGAGCAGTTCTTC.

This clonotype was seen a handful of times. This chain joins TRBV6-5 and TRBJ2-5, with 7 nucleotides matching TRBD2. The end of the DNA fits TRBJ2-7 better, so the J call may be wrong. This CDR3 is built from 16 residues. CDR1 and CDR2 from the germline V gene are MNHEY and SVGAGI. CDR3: CASSSQAGNSIGEQYF. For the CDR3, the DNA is TGTGCCAGCAGTTCCCAAGCGGGAAATTCGATTGGCGAGCAGTACTTC.

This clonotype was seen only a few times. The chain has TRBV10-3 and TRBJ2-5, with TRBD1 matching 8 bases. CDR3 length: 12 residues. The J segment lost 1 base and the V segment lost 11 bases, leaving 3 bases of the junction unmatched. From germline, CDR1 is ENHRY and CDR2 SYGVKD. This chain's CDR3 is CAHGTGQETQYF. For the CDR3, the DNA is TGTGCCCACGGGACAGGCCAAGAGACCCAGTACTTC.

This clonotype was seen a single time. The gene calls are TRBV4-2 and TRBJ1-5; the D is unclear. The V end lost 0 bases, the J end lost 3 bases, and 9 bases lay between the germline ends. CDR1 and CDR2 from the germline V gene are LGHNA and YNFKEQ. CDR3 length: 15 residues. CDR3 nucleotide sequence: TGTGCCAGCAGCCAAGATGCGCAGCCCAATCAGCCCCAGCATTTT. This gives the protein CASSQDAQPNQPQHF.

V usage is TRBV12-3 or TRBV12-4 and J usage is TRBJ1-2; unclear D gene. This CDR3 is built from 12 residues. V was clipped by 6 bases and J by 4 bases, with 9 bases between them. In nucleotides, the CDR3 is TGTGCCAGCAGCAGCACGGTCTATGGCTACACCTTC. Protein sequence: CASSSTVYGYTF.

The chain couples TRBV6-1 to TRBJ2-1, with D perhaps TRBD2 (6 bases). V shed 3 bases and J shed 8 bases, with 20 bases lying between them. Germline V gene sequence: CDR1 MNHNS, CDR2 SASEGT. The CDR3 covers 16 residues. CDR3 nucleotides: TGTGCCAGCAGTGATAAATCGTGGAGGGCCGCACATGAGCAGTTCTTC. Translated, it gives CASSDKSWRAAHEQFF.

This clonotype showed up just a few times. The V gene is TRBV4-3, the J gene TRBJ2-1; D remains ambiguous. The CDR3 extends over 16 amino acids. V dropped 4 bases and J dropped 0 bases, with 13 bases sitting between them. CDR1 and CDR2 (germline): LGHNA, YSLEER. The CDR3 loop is CASSPHSPSSYNEQFF. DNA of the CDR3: TGCGCCAGCAGCCCGCATTCTCCGTCCTCCTACAATGAGCAGTTCTTC.

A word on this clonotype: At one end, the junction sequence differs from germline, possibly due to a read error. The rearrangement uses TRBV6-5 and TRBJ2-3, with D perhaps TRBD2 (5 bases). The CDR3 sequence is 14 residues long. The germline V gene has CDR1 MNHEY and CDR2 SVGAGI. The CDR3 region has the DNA TGTGCCAGCAGTCAGGACTCTCGCACAGATGCGCAGTATTTT. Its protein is CASSQDSRTDAQYF.

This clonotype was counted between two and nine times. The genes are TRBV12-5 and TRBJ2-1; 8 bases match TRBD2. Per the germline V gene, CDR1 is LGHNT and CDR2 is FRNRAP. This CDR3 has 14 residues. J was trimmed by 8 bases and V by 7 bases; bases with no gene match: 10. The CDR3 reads CASALSGMVYEQFF. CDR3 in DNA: TGTGCTAGTGCCCTTAGCGGGATGGTTTATGAGCAGTTCTTC.

The CDR3 nucleotides read TGTGCCAGCAGCCATAGGGGCGCCAAAAACATTCAGTACTTC. This codes for CASSHRGAKNIQYF. This rearrangement joins TRBV3-1 to TRBJ2-4; the D gene is possibly TRBD1 (5 bases). CDR3 length: 14 residues. V was pared by 3 bases and J by 1 base, with 7 bases between. Germline assignment: CDR1 LGHDT and CDR2 YNNKEL (reference sequence). The full variable domain, rest sourced from reference TRBV3-1 and TRBJ2-4, is DTAVSQTPKYLVTQMGNDKSIKCEQNLGHDTMYWYKQDSKKFLKIMFSYNNKELIINETVPNRFSPKSPDKAHLNLHINSLELGDSAVYFCASSHRGAKNIQYFGAGTRLSVL.

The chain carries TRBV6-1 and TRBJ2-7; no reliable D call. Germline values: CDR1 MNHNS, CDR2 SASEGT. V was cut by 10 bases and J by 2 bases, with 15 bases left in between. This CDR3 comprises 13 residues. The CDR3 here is CATTSGYTYEQYF. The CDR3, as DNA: TGTGCCACTACATCCGGGTATACCTACGAGCAGTACTTC.

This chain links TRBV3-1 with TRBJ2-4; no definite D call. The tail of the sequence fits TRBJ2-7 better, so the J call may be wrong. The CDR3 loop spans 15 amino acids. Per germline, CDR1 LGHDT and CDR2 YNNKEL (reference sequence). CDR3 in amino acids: CASSKSAGVDYEQYF. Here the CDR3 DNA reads TGTGCCAGCAGCAAATCGGCTGGGGTCGACTACGAGCAGTACTTC.

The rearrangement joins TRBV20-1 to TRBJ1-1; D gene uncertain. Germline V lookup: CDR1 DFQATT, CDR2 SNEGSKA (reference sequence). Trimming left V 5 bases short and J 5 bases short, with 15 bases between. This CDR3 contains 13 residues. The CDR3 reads CSAPGPRVTEAFF. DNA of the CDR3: TGCAGTGCTCCCGGCCCGAGGGTAACTGAAGCTTTCTTT.

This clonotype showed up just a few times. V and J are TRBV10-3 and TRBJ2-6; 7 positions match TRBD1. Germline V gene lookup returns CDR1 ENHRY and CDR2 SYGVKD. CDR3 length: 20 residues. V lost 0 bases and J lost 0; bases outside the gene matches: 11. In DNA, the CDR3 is TGTGCCATCAGTGAGTCGACGGGGAACAGGGGAAGCTCTGGGGCCAACGTCCTGACTTTC. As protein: CAISESTGNRGSSGANVLTF.

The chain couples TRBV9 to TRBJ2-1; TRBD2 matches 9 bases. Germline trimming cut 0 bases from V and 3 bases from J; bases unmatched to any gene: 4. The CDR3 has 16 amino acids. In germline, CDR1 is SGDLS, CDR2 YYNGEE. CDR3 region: CASSVGTSVFYNEQFF. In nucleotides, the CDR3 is TGTGCCAGCAGCGTAGGGACTAGCGTTTTCTACAATGAGCAGTTCTTC.

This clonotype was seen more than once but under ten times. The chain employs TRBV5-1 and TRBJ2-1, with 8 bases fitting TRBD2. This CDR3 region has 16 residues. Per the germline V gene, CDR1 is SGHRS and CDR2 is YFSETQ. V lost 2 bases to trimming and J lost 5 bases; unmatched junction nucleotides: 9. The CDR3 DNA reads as TGCGCCAGCAGCTTAAACTGGGGACTAGATAACAATGAGCAGTTCTTC. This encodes CASSLNWGLDNNEQFF.

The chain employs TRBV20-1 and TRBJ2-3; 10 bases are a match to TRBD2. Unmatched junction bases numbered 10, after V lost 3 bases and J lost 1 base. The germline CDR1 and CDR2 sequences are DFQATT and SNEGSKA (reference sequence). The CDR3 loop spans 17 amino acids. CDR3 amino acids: CSASAALGTSGTDTQYF. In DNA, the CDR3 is TGCAGTGCTAGCGCCGCTCTCGGGACTAGCGGCACAGATACGCAGTATTTT.

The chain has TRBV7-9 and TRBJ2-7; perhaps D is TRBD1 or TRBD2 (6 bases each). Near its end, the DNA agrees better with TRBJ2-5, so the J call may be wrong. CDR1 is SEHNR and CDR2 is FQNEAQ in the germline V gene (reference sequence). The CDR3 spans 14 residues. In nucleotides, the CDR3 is TGTGCCAGCAGGGTGCCGGGGGCGCAAGAGACCCAGTACTTC. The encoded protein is CASRVPGAQETQYF.

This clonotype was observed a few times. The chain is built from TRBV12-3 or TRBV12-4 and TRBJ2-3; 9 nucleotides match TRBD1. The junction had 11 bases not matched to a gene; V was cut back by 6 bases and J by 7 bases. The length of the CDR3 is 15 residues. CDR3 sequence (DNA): TGTGCCAGCAGCCTCTCGGGACAGGGTTCGTATACGCAGTATTTT. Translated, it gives CASSLSGQGSYTQYF.

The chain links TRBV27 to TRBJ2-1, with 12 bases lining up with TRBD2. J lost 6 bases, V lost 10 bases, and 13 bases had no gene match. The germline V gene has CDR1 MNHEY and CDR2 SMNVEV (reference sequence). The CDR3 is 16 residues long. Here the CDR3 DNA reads TGTGCCACCGACTCGCTAGCGGGAGGGTTGGCCAATGAGCAGTTCTTC. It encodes CATDSLAGGLANEQFF.

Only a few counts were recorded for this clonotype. CDR3: CASSTERNGYTF. The CDR3 coding sequence is TGTGCCAGCAGTACGGAGAGAAATGGCTACACCTTC. This sequence joins TRBV7-9 and TRBJ1-2; D remains unclear. V lost 6 bases and J lost 6, with 11 bases in between. The CDR3 loop spans 12 amino acids. CDR1 SEHNR and CDR2 FQNEAQ come from the germline V gene (reference sequence).

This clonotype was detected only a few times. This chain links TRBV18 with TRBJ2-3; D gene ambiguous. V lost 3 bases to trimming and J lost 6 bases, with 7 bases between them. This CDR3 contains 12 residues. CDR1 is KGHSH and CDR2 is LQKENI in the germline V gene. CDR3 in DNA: TGTGCCAGCTCACCGAACCCGGATACGCAGTATTTT. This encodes CASSPNPDTQYF.

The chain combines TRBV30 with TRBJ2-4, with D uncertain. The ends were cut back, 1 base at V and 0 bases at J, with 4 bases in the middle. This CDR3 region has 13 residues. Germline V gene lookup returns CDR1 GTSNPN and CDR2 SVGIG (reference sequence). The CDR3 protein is CAWSGLAKNIQYF. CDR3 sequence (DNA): TGTGCCTGGAGTGGGTTAGCCAAAAACATTCAGTACTTC.

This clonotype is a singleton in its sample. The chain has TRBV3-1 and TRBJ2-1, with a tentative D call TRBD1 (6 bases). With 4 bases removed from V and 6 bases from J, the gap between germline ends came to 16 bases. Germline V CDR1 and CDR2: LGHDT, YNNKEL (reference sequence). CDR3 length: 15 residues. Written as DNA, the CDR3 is TGTGCCAGCAGCCCCGGGACAATCTCTCGCAATGAGCAGTTCTTC. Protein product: CASSPGTISRNEQFF.

DNA of the CDR3: TGTGCCAGCAGCGTAGGCGGGAGGGCCTCCTACGAGCAGTACTTC. This gives the protein CASSVGGRASYEQYF. The chain is built from TRBV9 and TRBJ2-7, with 9 nucleotides matching TRBD2. The CDR3 sequence is 15 residues long. V trimming: 0 bases; J trimming: 0 bases; junction bases outside the gene matches: 1. Germline V gene data show CDR1 as SGDLS and CDR2 as YYNGEE.

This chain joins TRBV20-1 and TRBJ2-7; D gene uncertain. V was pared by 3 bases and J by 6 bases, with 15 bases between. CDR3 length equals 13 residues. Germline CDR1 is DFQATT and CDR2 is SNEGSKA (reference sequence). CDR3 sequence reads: CSARSGFATEQYF. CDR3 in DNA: TGCAGTGCTAGGTCCGGGTTTGCGACCGAGCAGTACTTC.

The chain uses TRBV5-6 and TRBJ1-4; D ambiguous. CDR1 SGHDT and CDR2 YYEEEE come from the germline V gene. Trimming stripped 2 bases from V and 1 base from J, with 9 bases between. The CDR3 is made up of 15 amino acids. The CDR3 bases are TGTGCCAGCAGCTTCGACCCGGTAACTAATGAAAAACTGTTTTTT. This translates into CASSFDPVTNEKLFF.

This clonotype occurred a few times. CDR3 loop: CASSPGTGYDEQFF. The CDR3 DNA follows: TGTGCCAGCAGCCCGGGGACAGGGTACGATGAGCAGTTCTTC. J is TRBJ2-1 and V is TRBV7-9; the match to TRBD1 covers 9 bases. Germline CDR1 reads SEHNR; CDR2 reads FQNEAQ (reference sequence). CDR3 size: 14 residues. V lost 5 bases, J lost 8 bases, and 7 bases stayed unmatched.